A selection of T cell receptor beta chains follows, all from one sample in a study of OX40 agonist ivuxolimab in advanced cancers. The assay was immunoSEQ multiplex PCR, and TCRdb's table has in-frame clones only and misses some. The sample records under 90,000 clones, about 93% being singletons. Specimen: CD4+ or CD8+ T cells sorted from blood, collected in a trial of the OX40 agonist ivuxolimab. Receptors were obtained from an adult with an advanced solid tumor such as melanoma, head and neck, liver or kidney cancer. CDR3s include the opening cysteine and the closing phenylalanine or tryptophan. A D gene is named only where the DNA matches it firmly. Clone size is shown for a subset of rows, as once, few, many or a class of expanded clone.

len: 18
abundance: .
d_gene: .
j_gene: TRBJ2-6
v_gene: TRBV30
CDR3aa: CAWSVGAGYTPGANVLTF
CDR3nt: TGTGCCTGGAGTGTAGGGGCAGGGTATACGCCTGGGGCCAACGTCCTGACTTTC

len: 13
abundance: .
d_gene: .
j_gene: TRBJ1-1
v_gene: TRBV4-3
CDR3aa: CASSQDLNTEAFF
CDR3nt: TGCGCCAGCAGCCAAGACCTGAACACTGAAGCTTTCTTT

len: 14
abundance: .
d_gene: .
j_gene: TRBJ2-1
v_gene: TRBV6-5
CDR3aa: CACQALSSYNEQFF
CDR3nt: TGTGCCTGCCAAGCCCTGAGCTCCTACAATGAGCAGTTCTTC

len: 17
abundance: .
d_gene: TRBD1
j_gene: TRBJ1-6
v_gene: TRBV9
CDR3aa: CASSPSLDRGGTSPLHF
CDR3nt: TGTGCCAGCAGCCCCTCACTCGACAGGGGGGGGACTTCACCCCTCCACTTT

len: 14
abundance: .
d_gene: .
j_gene: TRBJ1-3
v_gene: TRBV28
CDR3aa: CASSPPFRRNTIYF
CDR3nt: TGTGCCAGCAGCCCTCCCTTTAGGAGGAACACCATATATTTT

len: 16
abundance: once
d_gene: TRBD1
j_gene: TRBJ1-2
v_gene: TRBV27
CDR3aa: CASSLWSGQGNYGYTF
CDR3nt: TGTGCCAGCAGTTTATGGTCGGGACAGGGTAACTATGGCTACACCTTC

len: 15
abundance: .
d_gene: TRBD1
j_gene: TRBJ1-1
v_gene: TRBV7-6
CDR3aa: CASSVTGTDNTEAFF
CDR3nt: TGTGCCAGCAGCGTTACCGGGACAGACAACACTGAAGCTTTCTTT

len: 14
abundance: .
d_gene: .
j_gene: TRBJ2-7
v_gene: TRBV5-4
CDR3aa: CASSWGTFSYEQYF
CDR3nt: TGTGCCAGCAGCTGGGGGACCTTTTCCTACGAGCAGTACTTC

len: 16
abundance: .
d_gene: .
j_gene: TRBJ1-5
v_gene: TRBV28
CDR3aa: CASSSPPGTEYQPQHF
CDR3nt: TGTGCCAGCAGTTCCCCCCCCGGGACGGAGTATCAGCCCCAGCATTTT

len: 14
abundance: .
d_gene: .
j_gene: TRBJ1-3
v_gene: TRBV30
CDR3aa: CACSDGDSGNTIYF
CDR3nt: TGTGCCTGCTCGGACGGCGACTCTGGAAACACCATATATTTT

len: 14
abundance: .
d_gene: .
j_gene: TRBJ1-1
v_gene: TRBV7-9
CDR3aa: CASSRERVNTEAFF
CDR3nt: TGTGCCAGCAGCCGGGAACGGGTGAACACTGAAGCTTTCTTT

len: 17
abundance: .
d_gene: TRBD2
j_gene: TRBJ2-2
v_gene: TRBV4-1
CDR3aa: CASSPQDSGRNTGELFF
CDR3nt: TGCGCCAGCAGCCCCCAAGATAGCGGGAGGAACACCGGGGAGCTGTTTTTT

len: 12
abundance: .
d_gene: TRBD1
j_gene: TRBJ1-1
v_gene: TRBV5-4
CDR3aa: CASSVQGVQAFF
CDR3nt: TGTGCCAGCAGCGTCCAGGGGGTGCAAGCTTTCTTT

len: 13
abundance: few
d_gene: .
j_gene: TRBJ1-1
v_gene: TRBV2
CDR3aa: CAIMDSLNTEAFF
CDR3nt: TGTGCCATCATGGACAGCCTAAACACTGAAGCTTTCTTT

len: 17
abundance: .
d_gene: TRBD1
j_gene: TRBJ1-2
v_gene: TRBV9
CDR3aa: CASSESPGTGGGNGYTF
CDR3nt: TGTGCCAGCAGCGAATCTCCGGGGACAGGGGGAGGAAATGGCTACACCTTC

len: 20
abundance: .
d_gene: .
j_gene: TRBJ1-3
v_gene: TRBV5-1
CDR3aa: CASSLRLNDGPFLSGNTIYF
CDR3nt: TGCGCCAGCAGCCTCCGCCTAAATGACGGGCCCTTTCTCTCTGGAAACACCATATATTTT

len: 12
abundance: .
d_gene: .
j_gene: TRBJ1-2
v_gene: TRBV11-1
CDR3aa: CASSQSLYGYTF
CDR3nt: TGTGCCAGCAGTCAATCCCTTTATGGCTACACCTTC

len: 14
abundance: .
d_gene: .
j_gene: TRBJ1-2
v_gene: TRBV18
CDR3aa: CASSPPGQGYGYTF
CDR3nt: TGTGCCAGCTCACCACCCGGGCAAGGGTATGGCTACACCTTC

len: 17
abundance: .
d_gene: .
j_gene: TRBJ1-2
v_gene: TRBV19
CDR3aa: CASSMGRADPSFYGYTF
CDR3nt: TGTGCCAGTAGTATGGGTCGGGCGGACCCATCGTTCTATGGCTACACCTTC

len: 13
abundance: .
d_gene: .
j_gene: TRBJ1-2
v_gene: TRBV7-9
CDR3aa: CASSQGGAYGYTF
CDR3nt: TGTGCCAGCAGCCAAGGAGGGGCCTATGGCTACACCTTC

len: 15
abundance: .
d_gene: .
j_gene: TRBJ1-1
v_gene: TRBV6-5
CDR3aa: CASSYLTGSRAEAFF
CDR3nt: TGTGCCAGCAGTTACCTAACAGGATCCAGGGCTGAAGCTTTCTTT

len: 13
abundance: .
d_gene: .
j_gene: TRBJ1-6
v_gene: TRBV5-1
CDR3aa: CASSSGRNSPLHF
CDR3nt: TGCGCCAGCAGCTCAGGACGGAATTCACCCCTCCACTTT

len: 14
abundance: .
d_gene: .
j_gene: TRBJ2-7
v_gene: TRBV18
CDR3aa: CASSRASAAYEQYF
CDR3nt: TGTGCCAGCTCCAGGGCTAGCGCCGCCTACGAGCAGTACTTC

len: 13
abundance: once
d_gene: .
j_gene: TRBJ2-7
v_gene: TRBV5-4
CDR3aa: CASSQDVSYEQYF
CDR3nt: TGTGCCAGCAGCCAGGACGTCTCCTACGAGCAGTACTTC

len: 16
abundance: .
d_gene: TRBD2
j_gene: TRBJ2-1
v_gene: TRBV2
CDR3aa: CASSGTSGTSGNEQFF
CDR3nt: TGTGCCAGCAGTGGCACCTCCGGGACTAGCGGGAATGAGCAGTTCTTC

len: 17
abundance: .
d_gene: TRBD1
j_gene: TRBJ1-2
v_gene: TRBV27
CDR3aa: CASSSTGGFGRNYGYTF
CDR3nt: TGTGCCAGCAGTTCGACAGGGGGGTTCGGTCGGAACTATGGCTACACCTTC

len: 14
abundance: .
d_gene: TRBD1
j_gene: TRBJ1-5
v_gene: TRBV13
CDR3aa: CASSLDRGNQPQHF
CDR3nt: TGTGCCAGCAGCTTAGACAGGGGAAATCAGCCCCAGCATTTT

len: 14
abundance: .
d_gene: .
j_gene: TRBJ1-2
v_gene: TRBV9
CDR3aa: CASSSAPGGEGYTF
CDR3nt: TGTGCCAGCTCCTCCGCCCCCGGGGGCGAGGGCTACACCTTC

len: 15
abundance: .
d_gene: .
j_gene: TRBJ1-3
v_gene: TRBV4-2
CDR3aa: CASSQYGGSGNTIYF
CDR3nt: TGTGCCAGCAGCCAATATGGAGGGTCTGGAAACACCATATATTTT

len: 17
abundance: .
d_gene: .
j_gene: TRBJ2-7
v_gene: TRBV27
CDR3aa: CASSLNPLVLGPYEQYF
CDR3nt: TGTGCCAGCAGTTTAAACCCACTAGTACTCGGCCCCTACGAGCAGTACTTC